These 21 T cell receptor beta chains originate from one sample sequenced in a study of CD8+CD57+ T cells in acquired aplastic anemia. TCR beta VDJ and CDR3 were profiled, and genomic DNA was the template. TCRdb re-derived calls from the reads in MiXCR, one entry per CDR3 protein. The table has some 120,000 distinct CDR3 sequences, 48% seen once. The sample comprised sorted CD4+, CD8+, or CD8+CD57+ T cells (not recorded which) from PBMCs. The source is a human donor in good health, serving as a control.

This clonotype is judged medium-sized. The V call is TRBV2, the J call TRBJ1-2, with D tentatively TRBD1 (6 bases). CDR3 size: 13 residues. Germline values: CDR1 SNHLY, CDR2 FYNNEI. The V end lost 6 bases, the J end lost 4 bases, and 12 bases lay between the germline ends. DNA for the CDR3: TGTGCCAGCAGCCCTGGACAGTCCTATGGCTACACCTTC. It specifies CASSPGQSYGYTF.

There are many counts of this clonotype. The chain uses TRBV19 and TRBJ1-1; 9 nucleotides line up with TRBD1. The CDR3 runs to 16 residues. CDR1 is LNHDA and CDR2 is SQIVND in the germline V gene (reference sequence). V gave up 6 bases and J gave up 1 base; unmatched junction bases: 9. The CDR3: CASRGTEGQGNTEAFF. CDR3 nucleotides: TGTGCCAGTAGAGGAACTGAGGGACAGGGGAACACTGAAGCTTTCTTT.

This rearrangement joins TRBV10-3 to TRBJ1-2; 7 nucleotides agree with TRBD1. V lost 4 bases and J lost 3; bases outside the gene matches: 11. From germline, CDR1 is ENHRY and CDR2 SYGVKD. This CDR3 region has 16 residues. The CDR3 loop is CAISGGDRDSDYGYTF. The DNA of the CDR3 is TGTGCCATCAGTGGGGGTGACCGGGACAGCGACTATGGCTACACCTTC.

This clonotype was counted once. DNA for the CDR3: TGCAGCGGACTAGGGGCGACTAGCGGGGGCTACGAGCAGTACTTC. This codes for CSGLGATSGGYEQYF. The V gene is TRBV29-1, the J gene TRBJ2-7, with 12 bases lining up with TRBD2. CDR3 length: 15 amino acids. Per germline, CDR1 SQVTM and CDR2 ANQGSEA. With 7 bases clipped from V and 3 bases from J, the junction kept 10 bases outside the gene matches.

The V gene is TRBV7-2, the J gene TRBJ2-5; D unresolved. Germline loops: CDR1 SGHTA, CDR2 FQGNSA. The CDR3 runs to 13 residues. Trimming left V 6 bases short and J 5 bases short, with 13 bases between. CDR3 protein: CASRLRAQETQYF. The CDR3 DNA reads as TGTGCCAGCAGGCTCCGGGCCCAGGAGACCCAGTACTTC.

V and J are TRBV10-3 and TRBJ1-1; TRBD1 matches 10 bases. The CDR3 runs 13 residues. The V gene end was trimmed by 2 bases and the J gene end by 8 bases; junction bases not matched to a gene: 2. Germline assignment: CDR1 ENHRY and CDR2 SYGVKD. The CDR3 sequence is CAISEVDRGEAFF. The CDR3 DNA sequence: TGTGCCATCAGTGAGGTGGACAGGGGGGAAGCTTTCTTT.

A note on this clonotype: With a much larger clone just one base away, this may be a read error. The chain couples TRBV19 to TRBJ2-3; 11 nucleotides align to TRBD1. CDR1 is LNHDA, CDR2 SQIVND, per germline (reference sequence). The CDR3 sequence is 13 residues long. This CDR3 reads CACGQGARDTRYF. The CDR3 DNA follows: TGTGCCTGTGGACAGGGGGCGAGAGATACGCGGTATTTT.

CDR3 nucleotide sequence: TGTGCCAGCAGCGCAACAGGGGGCTCGGGCTACGAGCAGTACTTC. This sequence encodes CASSATGGSGYEQYF. The chain carries TRBV7-2 and TRBJ2-7; TRBD1 aligns across 9 bases. The CDR3 has 15 amino acids. Germline CDR1 is SGHTA and CDR2 is FQGNSA. The V segment lost 5 bases and the J segment 3 bases; nucleotides outside the gene matches: 8.

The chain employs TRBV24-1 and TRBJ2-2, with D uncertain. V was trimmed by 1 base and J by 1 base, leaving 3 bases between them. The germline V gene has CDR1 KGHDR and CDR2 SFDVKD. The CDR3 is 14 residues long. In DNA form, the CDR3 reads TGTGCCACCAGTGATTTCGGGAACACCGGGGAGCTGTTTTTT. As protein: CATSDFGNTGELFF.

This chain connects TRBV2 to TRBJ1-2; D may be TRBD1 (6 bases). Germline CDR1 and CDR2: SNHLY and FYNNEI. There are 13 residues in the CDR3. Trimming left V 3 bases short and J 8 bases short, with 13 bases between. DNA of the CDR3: TGTGCCAGCAGTGATTTACAGGGTCAAGGCTACACCTTC. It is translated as CASSDLQGQGYTF.

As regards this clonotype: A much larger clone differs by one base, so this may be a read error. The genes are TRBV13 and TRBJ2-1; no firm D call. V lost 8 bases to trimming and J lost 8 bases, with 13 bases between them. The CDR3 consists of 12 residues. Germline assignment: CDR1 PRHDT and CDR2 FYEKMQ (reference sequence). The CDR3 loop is CASRYRADEQFF. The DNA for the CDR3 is TGTGCCAGCCGCTACCGGGCGGATGAGCAGTTCTTC.

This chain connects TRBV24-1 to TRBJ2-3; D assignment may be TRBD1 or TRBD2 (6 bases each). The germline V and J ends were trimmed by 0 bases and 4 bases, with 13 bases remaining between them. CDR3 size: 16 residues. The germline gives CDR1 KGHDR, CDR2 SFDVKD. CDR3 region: CATSDLSGAKADTQYF. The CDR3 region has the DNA TGTGCCACCAGTGATTTGTCGGGGGCCAAGGCAGATACGCAGTATTTT.

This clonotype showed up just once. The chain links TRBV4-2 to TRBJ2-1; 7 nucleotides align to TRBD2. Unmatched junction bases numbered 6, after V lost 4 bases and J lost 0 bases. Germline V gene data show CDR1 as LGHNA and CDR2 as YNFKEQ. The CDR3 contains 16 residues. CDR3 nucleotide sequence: TGTGCCAGCAGCCCTCAATCGGGGGGCTCCTACAATGAGCAGTTCTTC. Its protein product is CASSPQSGGSYNEQFF.

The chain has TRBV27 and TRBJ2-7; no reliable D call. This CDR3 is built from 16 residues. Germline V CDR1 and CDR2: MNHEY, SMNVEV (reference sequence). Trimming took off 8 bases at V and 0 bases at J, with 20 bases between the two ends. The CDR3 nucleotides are TGTGCCAGCCGTCCCGATAAGGGTGGCGGCTCCTACGAGCAGTACTTC. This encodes CASRPDKGGGSYEQYF.

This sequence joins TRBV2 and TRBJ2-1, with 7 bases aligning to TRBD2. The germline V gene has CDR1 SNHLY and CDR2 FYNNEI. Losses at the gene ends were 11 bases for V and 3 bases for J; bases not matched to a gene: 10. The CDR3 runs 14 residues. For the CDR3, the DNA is TGTGCCGGTCGGGCGGGGGATCTCTACAATGAGCAGTTCTTC. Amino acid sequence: CAGRAGDLYNEQFF.

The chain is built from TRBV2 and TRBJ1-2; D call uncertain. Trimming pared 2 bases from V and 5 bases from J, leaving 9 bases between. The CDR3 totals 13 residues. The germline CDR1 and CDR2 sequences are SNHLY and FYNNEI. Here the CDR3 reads CASSEMARYGYTF. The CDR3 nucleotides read TGTGCCAGCAGTGAAATGGCAAGATATGGCTACACCTTC. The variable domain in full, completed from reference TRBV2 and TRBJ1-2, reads EPEVTQTPSHQVTQMGQEVILRCVPISNHLYFYWYRQILGQKVEFLVSFYNNEISEKSEIFDDQFSVERPDGSNFTLKIRSTKLEDSAMYFCASSEMARYGYTFGSGTRLTVV.

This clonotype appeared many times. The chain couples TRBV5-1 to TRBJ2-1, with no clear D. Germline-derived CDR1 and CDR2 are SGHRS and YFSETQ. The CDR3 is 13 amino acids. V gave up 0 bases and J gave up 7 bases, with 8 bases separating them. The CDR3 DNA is TGCGCCAGCAGCTTGGGTAGTTCTAATGAGCAGTTCTTC. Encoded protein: CASSLGSSNEQFF.

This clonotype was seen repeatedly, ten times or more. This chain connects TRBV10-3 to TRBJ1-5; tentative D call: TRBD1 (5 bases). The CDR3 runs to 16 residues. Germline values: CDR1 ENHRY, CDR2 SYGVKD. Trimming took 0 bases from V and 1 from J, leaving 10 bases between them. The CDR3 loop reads CAISESGGVSNQPQHF. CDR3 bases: TGTGCCATCAGTGAGTCGGGGGGTGTAAGCAATCAGCCCCAGCATTTT.

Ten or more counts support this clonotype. The CDR3 sequence is CATSREIISGNTIYF. Here the CDR3 DNA reads TGTGCCACCAGCAGAGAAATTATCTCTGGAAACACCATATATTTT. The V and J genes are TRBV15 and TRBJ1-3; D not resolved. This CDR3 region has 15 residues. Germline V gene sequence: CDR1 LNHNV, CDR2 YYDKDF (reference sequence). Trimming removed 0 bases from V and 0 bases from J, with 6 bases in between.

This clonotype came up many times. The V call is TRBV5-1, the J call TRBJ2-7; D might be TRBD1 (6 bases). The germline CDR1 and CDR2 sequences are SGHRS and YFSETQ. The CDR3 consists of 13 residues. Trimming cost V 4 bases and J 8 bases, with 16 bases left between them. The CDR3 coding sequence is TGCGCCAGCAGCAGAACGGAGGACAGTAAGCAGTACTTC. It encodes CASSRTEDSKQYF.

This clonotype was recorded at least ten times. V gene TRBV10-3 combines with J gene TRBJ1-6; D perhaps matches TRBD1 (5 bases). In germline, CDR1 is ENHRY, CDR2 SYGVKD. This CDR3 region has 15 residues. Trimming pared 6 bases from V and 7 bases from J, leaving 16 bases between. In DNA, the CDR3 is TGTGCCATCAGGGGGGGGGACGGACGAAATTCACCCCTCCACTTT. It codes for CAIRGGDGRNSPLHF.